This TCR beta chain derives from a study of shared clonotypes between healthy human individuals. The authors split each subset's genomic DNA evenly across several immunoSEQ plates. Generated by immunoSEQ multiplex PCR, the TCRdb table keeps only in-frame clones and is missing some. The sample contains about 460,000 clones, roughly four fifths of which appear only once. Extraction of genomic DNA in unsorted samples used roughly 94 million PBMCs. Comment on this clone: What it binds is not known. Other DNA sequences within the sample encode an identical CDR3.

Notes on the study in general: Clonotype sharing among donors likely depends on sequencing depth.

The sequence was obtained from a woman aged 40 to 50 in good health. Some clones in this sample may be carry-over from other donors' samples. Sequenced material: PBMCs.

The CDR3 sequence is CASSIGTSGSYEQYF. The CDR3 DNA sequence: TGTGCCAGTAGTATTGGGACTAGCGGGAGCTACGAGCAGTACTTC. The chain couples TRBV19 to TRBJ2-7; 14 positions agree with TRBD2. J was trimmed by 3 bases and V by 3 bases; bases with no gene match: 1. Germline V gives CDR1 LNHDA, CDR2 SQIVND (reference sequence). The CDR3 runs to 15 residues.